Shown below are 3 T cell receptor beta chains from a single sample sequenced in a study of blood T cell repertoires in COVID-19. Generated by immunoSEQ multiplex PCR, the TCRdb table keeps only in-frame clones and is missing some. Of about 250,000 clones in the sample, about 70% are singletons; the top ten hold around 3.4%. The sequencing sample was made of peripheral blood. The receptors here all came from a woman of 80 years or more with acute or convalescent COVID-19.

The chain recombines TRBV27 with TRBJ2-2, with D tentatively TRBD2 (6 bases). In germline, CDR1 is MNHEY, CDR2 SMNVEV (reference sequence). This CDR3 contains 15 residues. Trimming left V 7 bases short and J 3 bases short, with 15 bases between. CDR3 nucleotide sequence: TGTGCCAGCAAGGACCGGCCGGGGGACACCGGGGAGCTGTTTTTT. This encodes CASKDRPGDTGELFF.

CDR3 nucleotide sequence: TGTGCCAGCACCGAGACAGGTTCCCGCGAGCAGTACTTC. Protein sequence: CASTETGSREQYF. The chain recombines TRBV28 with TRBJ2-7; D may be TRBD1 (6 bases). This CDR3 contains 13 residues. Per the germline V gene, CDR1 is MDHEN and CDR2 is SYDVKM. With 7 bases removed from V and 6 bases from J, the gap between germline ends came to 16 bases.

The chain carries TRBV19 and TRBJ2-3; TRBD2 agrees at 14 bases. CDR1 is LNHDA, CDR2 SQIVND, per germline (reference sequence). This CDR3 has 16 residues. Trimming at V came to 5 bases and at J to 4 bases, leaving 5 bases not matched to a gene. The CDR3 spells CASSVGTSGGSDTQYF. CDR3 bases: TGTGCCAGTAGTGTCGGGACTAGCGGGGGCTCAGATACGCAGTATTTT.